This note documents a single T cell receptor beta chain sequence. Its antigen remains unknown. The data derive from a study of cytomegalovirus exposure and HLA in healthy donors. Study-level points and caveats: Several of the most significant clusters were apparently associated with common viral pathogens in a later analysis.

CDR3 length equals 14 residues. V was shortened by 5 bases and J by 4 bases, with 14 bases between the two germline ends. Germline V gene data show CDR1 as MNHEY and CDR2 as SMNVEV (reference sequence). Amplification used 60 Vbeta primers and 13 Jbeta primers. Measured with immunoSEQ multiplex PCR; TCRdb has only the in-frame clones, and not every one. The data show about 93,000 clones, about 80% seen once. The clonotype originates from a man under 40 in good health and CMV-seronegative. This chain joins TRBV27 and TRBJ1-2, with D possibly being TRBD1 (6 bases). Specimen: PBMCs. The CDR3 coding sequence is TGTGCCAGCAGTCCCACGACAGGCTTCTATGGCTACACCTTC. It is translated as CASSPTTGFYGYTF.